The 20 T cell receptor beta chains below were found in one sample sequenced in a study of blood T cell repertoires in COVID-19. TCRdb's table, derived via immunoSEQ multiplex PCR, lists solely in-frame clones and lacks some. This repertoire shows 160,000 or so clones, 89% found once; its top ten account for approximately 2.9%. Source material: peripheral blood. These receptors all stem from a man between 60 and 75 years old with acute or convalescent COVID-19.

This clone showed up many times. CDR3 sequence (DNA): TGTGCCAGCAGCCCGAACCGGGGGAGCAATCAGCCCCAGCATTTT. Amino acids: CASSPNRGSNQPQHF. The rearrangement joins TRBV7-2 to TRBJ1-5, with a tentative D call TRBD1 (5 bases). Germline CDR1 reads SGHTA; CDR2 reads FQGNSA. Trimming took off 5 bases at V and 1 base at J, with 12 bases between the two ends. CDR3 length: 15 amino acids.

V usage is TRBV11-2 and J usage is TRBJ1-2; possible D gene TRBD1, 6 bases. CDR1 SGHAT and CDR2 FQNNGV come from the germline V gene. The ends were cut back, 4 bases at V and 5 bases at J, with 11 bases in the middle. The CDR3 is 13 residues long. Here the CDR3 DNA reads TGTGCCAGCAGCTCGGACAGCTTTTATGGCTACACCTTC. Translation: CASSSDSFYGYTF. The full variable domain, in which reference TRBV11-2 and TRBJ1-2 provide the parts outside the CDR3, is EAGVAQSPRYKIIEKRQSVAFWCNPISGHATLYWYQQILGQGPKLLIQFQNNGVVDDSQLPKDRFSAERLKGVDSTLKIQPAKLEDSAVYLCASSSDSFYGYTFGSGTRLTVV.

The J gene is TRBJ2-7, the V gene TRBV23-1, with D perhaps matching TRBD1 (5 bases). TRBV23-1 is flagged as an ORF with uncertain function. Trimming left V 0 bases short and J 4 bases short, with 13 bases between. CDR3 size: 15 residues. CDR3 coding DNA: TGCGCCAGCAGTCAATCGGGCCAGGGCCCATACGAGCAGTACTTC. Its protein is CASSQSGQGPYEQYF.

V usage is TRBV4-1 and J usage is TRBJ1-5, with D perhaps TRBD1 (5 bases). The V gene lost 2 bases and the J gene lost 6 bases, with 14 bases spanning the gap. There are 15 residues in the CDR3. CDR1 is MGHRA and CDR2 is YSYEKL in the germline V gene. DNA of the CDR3: TGCGCCAGCAGCCAATCCGGGGGGTTGAGTCAGCCCCAGCATTTT. Its protein is CASSQSGGLSQPQHF.

DNA for the CDR3: TGCGCCAGCAGCCAAGAACCGGGACTAGGGGGCACAGATACGCAGTATTTT. Translating gives CASSQEPGLGGTDTQYF. The gene calls are TRBV5-1 and TRBJ2-3; 8 bases fit TRBD2. CDR3 length: 17 amino acids. Trimming removed 4 bases from V and 1 base from J; junction bases left unmatched: 11. Germline-derived CDR1 and CDR2 are SGHRS and YFSETQ.

This sequence joins TRBV5-1 and TRBJ2-2; 10 bases are shared with TRBD1. CDR3 length equals 14 residues. V dropped 9 bases and J dropped 3; count of bases not matched to a gene: 5. Germline V lookup: CDR1 SGHRS, CDR2 YFSETQ. Written as DNA, the CDR3 is TGCGCCACCATGGACAGGGGGGACACCGGGGAGCTGTTTTTT. Residues: CATMDRGDTGELFF. Looking up the rest from reference TRBV5-1 and TRBJ2-2 gives the full variable domain: KAGVTQTPRYLIKTRGQQVTLSCSPISGHRSVSWYQQTPGQGLQFLFEYFSETQRNKGNFPGRFSGRQFSNSRSEMNVSTLELGDSALYLCATMDRGDTGELFFGEGSRLTVL.

The gene calls are TRBV5-1 and TRBJ1-2; no firm D call. Germline lookup yields CDR1 SGHRS and CDR2 YFSETQ. This CDR3 is 15 amino acids long. V shed 0 bases and J shed 2 bases, with 11 bases lying between them. The CDR3 region is CASSLEGGLNYGYTF. The CDR3, as DNA: TGCGCCAGCAGCTTGGAGGGCGGGCTGAACTATGGCTACACCTTC.

The chain uses TRBV3-1 (or the pseudogene TRBV3-2) and TRBJ2-3, with 7 bases aligning to TRBD2. V lost 1 base to trimming and J lost 0 bases; unmatched junction nucleotides: 7. The germline CDR1 and CDR2 sequences are LGHDT and YNNKEL (reference sequence). The CDR3 contains 17 residues. CDR3 nucleotides: TGTGCCAGCAGCCAAGTCGGCGCGGGGGTGAGCACAGATACGCAGTATTTT. This encodes CASSQVGAGVSTDTQYF.

This rearrangement joins TRBV18 to TRBJ1-4; TRBD1 agrees at 9 bases. Germline CDR1 and CDR2: KGHSH and LQKENI. Losses at the gene ends were 3 bases for V and 7 bases for J; bases not matched to a gene: 0. The CDR3 consists of 13 residues. Written as DNA, the CDR3 is TGTGCCAGCTCACCGGGACAGGGTGAAAAACTGTTTTTT. It is translated as CASSPGQGEKLFF.

This rearrangement joins TRBV4-3 to TRBJ2-2; 8 nucleotides line up with TRBD1. Trimming cost V 4 bases and J 1 base; bases outside gene matches: 5. Germline CDR1 reads LGHNA; CDR2 reads YSLEER. The CDR3 spans 16 residues. CDR3 coding DNA: TGCGCCAGCAGCCGCCTTGACAGGGGGAACACCGGGGAGCTGTTTTTT. Protein: CASSRLDRGNTGELFF.

The rearrangement uses TRBV6-5 and TRBJ2-4; D call uncertain. Germline V CDR1 and CDR2: MNHEY, SVGAGI. V dropped 0 bases and J dropped 6 bases, with 9 bases sitting between them. The CDR3 is 14 residues long. The CDR3 sequence is CASSYSNTRNIQYF. CDR3 in DNA: TGTGCCAGCAGTTACTCGAATACCAGAAACATTCAGTACTTC.

The chain's CDR3 is CASSKQGPGNTIYF. The CDR3 DNA follows: TGTGCCAGCAGCAAACAGGGACCTGGAAACACCATATATTTT. This rearrangement joins TRBV5-8 to TRBJ1-3, with a possible D match to TRBD1 (6 bases). Between the trimmed V and J ends, which lost 4 bases and 2 bases, there was a span of 10 bases. There are 14 residues in the CDR3. Germline-derived CDR1 and CDR2 are SGHTS and YDEGEE. The whole variable domain, remainder taken from reference TRBV5-8 and TRBJ1-3, is EAGVTQSPTHLIKTRGQQATLRCSPISGHTSVYWYQQALGLGLQFLLWYDEGEERNRGNFPPRFSGRQFPNYSSELNVNALELEDSALYLCASSKQGPGNTIYFGEGSWLTVV.

The V call is TRBV5-1, the J call TRBJ2-1; 9 positions match TRBD2. Germline-derived CDR1 and CDR2 are SGHRS and YFSETQ. Losses at the gene ends were 6 bases for V and 8 bases for J; bases not matched to a gene: 12. The CDR3 is made up of 15 amino acids. The CDR3 sequence: CASTVAGERGDEQFF. CDR3 nucleotide sequence: TGCGCCAGCACCGTAGCGGGGGAAAGGGGCGATGAGCAGTTCTTC. Full variable domain (rest looked up from reference TRBV5-1 and TRBJ2-1): KAGVTQTPRYLIKTRGQQVTLSCSPISGHRSVSWYQQTPGQGLQFLFEYFSETQRNKGNFPGRFSGRQFSNSRSEMNVSTLELGDSALYLCASTVAGERGDEQFFGPGTRLTVL.

Only a few counts were recorded for this clone. V and J are TRBV11-2 and TRBJ2-2, with 7 bases lining up with TRBD1. There are 17 residues in the CDR3. Germline CDR1 is SGHAT and CDR2 is FQNNGV. Trimming at V came to 3 bases and at J to 1 base, leaving 8 bases not matched to a gene. CDR3 protein: CASSFSPGQMNTGELFF. CDR3 nucleotide sequence: TGTGCCAGCAGCTTTAGCCCGGGACAGATGAACACCGGGGAGCTGTTTTTT.

This rearrangement joins TRBV29-1 to TRBJ1-1; TRBD1 aligns across 7 bases. J gave up 3 bases and V 1 base, and 2 bases lay outside the gene matches. Germline CDR1 is SQVTM and CDR2 is ANQGSEA. The CDR3 runs to 13 residues. CDR3 DNA: TGCAGCGTTGAAGCCGACAGGGACACTGAAGCTTTCTTT. Translation: CSVEADRDTEAFF.

J is TRBJ2-7 and V is TRBV10-3; no clear D gene. This CDR3 spans 11 amino acids. With 5 bases removed from V and 4 bases from J, the gap between germline ends came to 6 bases. In germline, CDR1 is ENHRY, CDR2 SYGVKD. This CDR3 is CAISHSYEQYF. In DNA form, the CDR3 reads TGTGCCATCAGTCACTCGTACGAGCAGTACTTC.

This clone was recorded only once. This chain connects TRBV2 to TRBJ2-3, with 10 nucleotides matching TRBD2. V was pared by 3 bases and J by 1 base, with 4 bases of the junction left unmatched. Germline lookup yields CDR1 SNHLY and CDR2 FYNNEI. The CDR3 is 16 residues long. CDR3 amino acids: CASSERAGGGTDTQYF. DNA for the CDR3: TGTGCCAGCAGTGAGAGAGCGGGGGGGGGCACAGATACGCAGTATTTT.

The J gene is TRBJ1-2, the V gene TRBV4-2; TRBD1 aligns across 10 bases. CDR3 length: 17 amino acids. The trim removed 0 bases at V and 6 bases at J, leaving 10 bases unmatched. Germline CDR1 LGHNA, CDR2 YNFKEQ. CDR3 sequence reads: CASSQDSGQGVWNGYTF. In DNA form, the CDR3 reads TGTGCCAGCAGCCAAGATAGTGGACAGGGGGTCTGGAATGGCTACACCTTC.

This chain links TRBV6-1 with TRBJ2-2; tentatively, D is TRBD2 (5 bases). V was trimmed by 5 bases and J by 3 bases, leaving 10 bases between them. The CDR3 has 14 amino acids. Looked up from germline, CDR1 is MNHNS and CDR2 is SASEGT. CDR3 amino acids: CASSQGRYTGELFF. The CDR3 DNA reads TGTGCCAGCAGTCAAGGGAGATACACCGGGGAGCTGTTTTTT.

CDR3 DNA: TGTGCCAGCAGCCACCCCAGGGTCACAGATACGCAGTATTTT. Translated: CASSHPRVTDTQYF. V and J are TRBV14 and TRBJ2-3, with D perhaps matching TRBD1 (5 bases). This CDR3 has 14 amino acids. Germline V CDR1 and CDR2: SGHDN, FVKESK. Trimming stripped 3 bases from V and 2 bases from J, with 9 bases between.